This T cell receptor beta chain was sequenced for a study of cytomegalovirus exposure and HLA in healthy donors. Study as a whole: Previous work identified 90 million to 130 million unique TCR beta sequences from 150 million to 200 million T cells. Study-level points and caveats: In a later analysis, approximately 15,000 TCR beta sequences were associated with HLA alleles at 0.05 false discovery rate.

Concerning this clone itself: The antigen remains unidentified.

The PCR was carried out with 60 Vbeta primers and 13 Jbeta primers. Clones were sequenced by immunoSEQ multiplex PCR, and TCRdb holds only the in-frame ones, with some missing. The table shows around 160,000 clones, with approximately 85% occurring only once. The V segment lost 3 bases and the J segment 5 bases; nucleotides outside the gene matches: 6. The CDR3 has 17 amino acids. Germline CDR1 and CDR2: SNHLY and FYNNEI. V usage is TRBV2 and J usage is TRBJ2-2, with 13 positions matching TRBD2. Sequencing was performed on PBMCs. The receptor was isolated from a man between 18 and 29 years old in good health and CMV-seropositive. CDR3 nucleotides: TGTGCCAGCAGTGACGGGACTAGCGGGGAGGGGACCGGGGAGCTGTTTTTT. Translating it yields CASSDGTSGEGTGELFF.